This T cell receptor beta chain stems from a study of shared clonotypes between healthy human individuals. The naive CD8 subset, CD45RO-negative cells positively selected for CCR7, excluded terminally differentiated effector memory CD45RA+ cells. CDR1 and CDR2 (germline): SEHNR, FQNEAQ (reference sequence). This CDR3 has 12 residues. Trimming shortened V by 3 bases and J by 8 bases, and 8 bases separated the two germline ends. A note on this clone: The sample has other DNA sequences that encode this CDR3 too.

Researchers ran the assay at a deep level. Assay used: immunoSEQ multiplex PCR; TCRdb lists only in-frame clones, some missing. The sample has some 580,000 clones; 98% are singletons. The sequence came from a young man in good health. The material sequenced was naive CD8+ T cells sorted from blood. The chain is built from TRBV7-9 and TRBJ2-1; TRBD1 might be the D (6 bases). The CDR3 loop is CASSFRGDEQFF. The DNA for the CDR3 is TGTGCCAGCAGCTTCAGGGGTGATGAGCAGTTCTTC.